Listed here are 11 T cell receptor beta chains from one sample, sequenced in a study of CD8+ T cells in alopecia areata. Indicated treatment: oral pan-JAK inhibitor, 5-10 mg twice daily. Extraction of RNA preceded its reverse transcription into cDNA, which served as the sequencing template. The repertoire was sequenced with immunoSEQ multiplex PCR; TCRdb's copy has only in-frame clones and lacks some. The sample includes some 120,000 clones, roughly 57% of them seen just once. The sequenced sample was CD4+ T cells sorted from blood, obtained at week 4, from a patient treated with tofacitinib. The receptors stem from a human donor with alopecia areata.

The chain is built from TRBV2 and TRBJ1-1; tentative D call: TRBD1 (6 bases). There are 15 residues in the CDR3. V was trimmed by 2 bases and J by 3 bases, leaving 13 bases between them. CDR1 is SNHLY and CDR2 is FYNNEI in the germline V gene. CDR3 loop: CASSEFGRGDTEAFF. The CDR3, as DNA: TGTGCCAGCAGTGAATTTGGAAGGGGGGACACTGAAGCTTTCTTT.

This chain links TRBV28 with TRBJ2-2; D might be TRBD1 (5 bases). Germline V gene lookup returns CDR1 MDHEN and CDR2 SYDVKM. The CDR3 covers 13 residues. V shed 8 bases and J shed 0 bases, with 7 bases lying between them. CDR3 coding DNA: TGTGCCAGCTCAGGGCCGAACACCGGGGAGCTGTTTTTT. Protein sequence: CASSGPNTGELFF.

The V and J genes are TRBV4-3 and TRBJ2-6; unclear D gene. CDR3 length: 15 amino acids. Germline values: CDR1 LGHNA, CDR2 YSLEER. The V gene lost 4 bases and the J gene lost 3 bases, with 10 bases spanning the gap. CDR3 sequence: CASSPTTGGANVLTF. In nucleotides, the CDR3 is TGCGCCAGCAGCCCCACTACGGGTGGGGCCAACGTCCTGACTTTC.

The V call is TRBV4-1, the J call TRBJ1-2, with D possibly TRBD1 on 5 matching bases. The germline V gene encodes CDR1 MGHRA and CDR2 YSYEKL. Deletions cut 1 base from V and 7 bases from J, with 16 bases between. The CDR3 has 15 amino acids. The CDR3 DNA sequence: TGCGCCAGCAGCCAAGTCATGTCCAGGGATTTTGGCTACACCTTC. This codes for CASSQVMSRDFGYTF.

Only a few counts were recorded for this clone. The genes are TRBV7-2 and TRBJ2-4, with 12 bases matching TRBD2. The CDR3 spans 14 residues. After removal of 5 bases from V and 7 bases from J, the junction contained 3 bases not matched to a gene. CDR1 is SGHTA, CDR2 FQGNSA, per germline. CDR3 nucleotide sequence: TGTGCCAGCAGCCGACTAGCGGGAGTGAACATTCAGTACTTC. As protein: CASSRLAGVNIQYF.

This sequence joins TRBV11-3 and TRBJ2-1, with D tentatively TRBD1 (5 bases). CDR1 is SGHNT, CDR2 YENEEA, per germline. The length of the CDR3 is 14 residues. V lost 1 base and J lost 1, with 5 bases in between. Here the CDR3 reads CASSLGQSYNEQFF. The CDR3 DNA sequence: TGTGCCAGCAGCTTAGGACAGTCCTACAATGAGCAGTTCTTC.

The V gene is TRBV10-3, the J gene TRBJ2-5, with D perhaps matching TRBD1 or TRBD2 (5 bases each). V gave up 6 bases and J gave up 7 bases, with 15 bases separating them. Germline values: CDR1 ENHRY, CDR2 SYGVKD. CDR3 length: 13 residues. CDR3 sequence reads: CAIRTDTEGTQYF. In nucleotides, the CDR3 is TGTGCCATCAGGACGGACACTGAGGGGACCCAGTACTTC.

In its sample, this clone was seen a few times. The genes are TRBV19 and TRBJ1-6, with a possible D match to TRBD1 (5 bases). The CDR3 spans 11 residues. Per the germline V gene, CDR1 is LNHDA and CDR2 is SQIVND (reference sequence). Trimming removed 7 bases at V and 15 bases at J, with 13 bases between. CDR3 in amino acids: CASTPGRGLHF. The CDR3 DNA sequence: TGTGCCAGTACCCCGGGACGTGGCCTCCACTTT.

This chain uses TRBV9 with TRBJ2-5; 7 nucleotides agree with TRBD2. CDR1 is SGDLS and CDR2 is YYNGEE in the germline V gene. This CDR3 is built from 12 residues. The ends lost 7 bases at V and 0 bases at J; junction bases unmatched: 0. In DNA, the CDR3 is TGTGCCAGCCGGGGGGACCAAGAGACCCAGTACTTC. Amino acid sequence: CASRGDQETQYF.

V gene TRBV27 combines with J gene TRBJ2-7; 7 bases fit TRBD2. CDR1 is MNHEY, CDR2 SMNVEV, per germline (reference sequence). The CDR3 is 14 amino acids. V lost 10 bases and J lost 4; bases outside the gene matches: 13. CDR3 nucleotides: TGTGCCACTGCAAGCGGGACTCCTCCTTACGAGCAGTACTTC. Amino acid sequence: CATASGTPPYEQYF.

This clone has a handful of counts. The J gene is TRBJ2-5, the V gene TRBV4-3; 12 positions match TRBD2. The germline gives CDR1 LGHNA, CDR2 YSLEER. Trimming cost V 3 bases and J 2 bases; bases outside gene matches: 1. The CDR3 runs to 15 residues. CDR3 region: CASSHTSGGQETQYF. In nucleotides, the CDR3 is TGCGCCAGCAGCCATACTAGCGGGGGGCAAGAGACCCAGTACTTC.